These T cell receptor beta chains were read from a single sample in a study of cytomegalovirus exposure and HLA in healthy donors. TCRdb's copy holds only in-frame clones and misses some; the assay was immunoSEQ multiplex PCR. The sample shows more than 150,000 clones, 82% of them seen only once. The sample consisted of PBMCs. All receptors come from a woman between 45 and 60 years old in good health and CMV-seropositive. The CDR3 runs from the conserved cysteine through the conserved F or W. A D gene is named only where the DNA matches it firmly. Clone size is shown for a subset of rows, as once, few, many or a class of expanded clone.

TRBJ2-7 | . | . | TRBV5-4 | TGTGCCAGCGCCCGATATCAGACTCGCCACGAGCAGTACTTC | CASARYQTRHEQYF
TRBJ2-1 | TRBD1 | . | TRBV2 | TGTGCCAGCAATAGACAGGGAGCGAACAATGAGCAGTTCTTC | CASNRQGANNEQFF
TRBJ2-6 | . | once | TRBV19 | TGTGCCAGTAGTATAGGAGGGGGATCTGGGGCCAACGTCCTGACTTTC | CASSIGGGSGANVLTF
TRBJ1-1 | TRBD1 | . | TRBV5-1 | TGCGCCAGCAGCTGGGGACAGGGAAAGGACACTGAAGCTTTCTTT | CASSWGQGKDTEAFF
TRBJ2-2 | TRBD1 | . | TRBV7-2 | TGTGCCAGCAGCTTTCGGACAGGGGCATTAACCGGGGAGCTGTTTTTT | CASSFRTGALTGELFF
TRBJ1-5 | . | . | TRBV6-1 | TGTGCCAGCAGTGCCCCGGTCCAGCCCCAGCATTTT | CASSAPVQPQHF
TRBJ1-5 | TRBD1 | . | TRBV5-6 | TGTGCCAGCAGCTTGAGTCAGGGGGCGGCGGTCGGGCAGCCCCAGCATTTT | CASSLSQGAAVGQPQHF
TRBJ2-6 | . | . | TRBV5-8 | TGTGCCAGCAGCTTGGCCAGGGGAACCTCTGGGGCCAACGTCCTGACTTTC | CASSLARGTSGANVLTF
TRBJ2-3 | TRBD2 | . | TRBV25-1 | TGTGCCAGCAGCTTACCGGGGGGTCGAGCAGATACGCAGTATTTT | CASSLPGGRADTQYF
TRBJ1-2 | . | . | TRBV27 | TGTGCCAGCAGTTCGGGCAGGGCTGCGATAGATGGCTACACCTTC | CASSSGRAAIDGYTF
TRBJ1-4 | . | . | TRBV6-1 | TGTGCCAGCAGTGCCCAAGCTTGGGGGCGCGGTGAAAAACTGTTTTTT | CASSAQAWGRGEKLFF
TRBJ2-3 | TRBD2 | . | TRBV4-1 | TGCGCCAGCAGCCAGGGTAGCGGGGGGACAGATACGCAGTATTTT | CASSQGSGGTDTQYF
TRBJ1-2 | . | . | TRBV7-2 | TGTGCCAGCAGCTTAGGATTTCAAGTTGGGACAGGCTACACCTTC | CASSLGFQVGTGYTF
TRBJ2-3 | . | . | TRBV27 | TGTGCCAGCAGTTTACCCAGTGGGGAGCGAAGCACAGATACGCAGTATTTT | CASSLPSGERSTDTQYF
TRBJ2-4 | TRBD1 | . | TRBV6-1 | TGTGCCAGCAGTGACAGGGGGAAAAACATTCAGTACTTC | CASSDRGKNIQYF
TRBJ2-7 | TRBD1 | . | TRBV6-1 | TGTGCCAGCAGTGCCACAACCGGGACAGGGGTGAATTTCGGCGAGCAGTACTTC | CASSATTGTGVNFGEQYF
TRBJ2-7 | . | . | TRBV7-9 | TGTGCCAGCAGCCTTCCGCCGGTCGGGGATAGCAGCTACGAGCAGTACTTC | CASSLPPVGDSSYEQYF
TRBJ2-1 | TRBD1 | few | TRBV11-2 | TGTGCCAGCAGCTTAGAGCGGACAGGGACGAATGAGCAGTTCTTC | CASSLERTGTNEQFF
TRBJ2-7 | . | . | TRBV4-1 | TGCGCCAGCAGCCAAGCCCCAAGACTTGACGTGGACGAGCAGTACTTC | CASSQAPRLDVDEQYF
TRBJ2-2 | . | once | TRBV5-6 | TGTGCCAGCAGCTTGGATCGGGGCGGGGAGCTGTTTTTT | CASSLDRGGELFF
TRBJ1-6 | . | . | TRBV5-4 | TGTGCCAGCAGCTTGGCTTCAGGTCATAATTCACCCCTCCACTTT | CASSLASGHNSPLHF
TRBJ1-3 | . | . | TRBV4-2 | TGTGCCAGCAGCCAAGATTACAGGCCTACCATATATTTT | CASSQDYRPTIYF
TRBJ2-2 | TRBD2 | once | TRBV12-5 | TGTGCTAGTGGTTTGGTATTCTCGCGGGGGGACCTCACCGGGGAGCTGTTTTTT | CASGLVFSRGDLTGELFF
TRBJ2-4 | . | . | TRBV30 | TGTGCCTGGAGTGTAGCGGACAGATCAAACATTCAGTACTTC | CAWSVADRSNIQYF
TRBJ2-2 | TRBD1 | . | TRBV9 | TGTGCCAGCAGCGCCCCGACAGGGCGGGACACCGGGGAGCTGTTTTTT | CASSAPTGRDTGELFF
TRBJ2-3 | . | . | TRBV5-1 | TGCGCCAGCAGCCCGGAGAGGGGCACAGATACGCAGTATTTT | CASSPERGTDTQYF
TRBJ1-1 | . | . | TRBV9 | TGTGCCAGCAGCGTAGCCTCGTTAGGGGCCACTGAAGCTTTCTTT | CASSVASLGATEAFF
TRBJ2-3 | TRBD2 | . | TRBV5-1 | TGCGCCAGCAGCCCGACTAGCGGGGGGGCGAATACGCAGTATTTT | CASSPTSGGANTQYF
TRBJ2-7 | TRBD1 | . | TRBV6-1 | TGTGCCAGCAGTGAAGGGGGACAGCTCTCCTACGAGCAGTACTTC | CASSEGGQLSYEQYF
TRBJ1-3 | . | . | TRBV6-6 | TGTGCCAGCAGGACACAGGGTATCTCCACTGGAAACACCATATATTTT | CASRTQGISTGNTIYF
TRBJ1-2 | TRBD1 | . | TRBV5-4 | TGTGCCAGCAGCTTGAAGGGGGCTTTGGGCGGCTACACCTTC | CASSLKGALGGYTF
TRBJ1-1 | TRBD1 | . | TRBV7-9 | TGTGCCAGCAGCTCCGGACAGGACACTGAAGCTTTCTTT | CASSSGQDTEAFF
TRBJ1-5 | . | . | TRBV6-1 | TGTGCCAGCAGTGGAGGACAGCTAGGAGTGGGTCAGCCCCAGCATTTT | CASSGGQLGVGQPQHF
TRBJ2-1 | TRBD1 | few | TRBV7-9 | TGTGCCAGCAGCTTAGGGCAGGGGGCATACAATGAGCAGTTCTTC | CASSLGQGAYNEQFF
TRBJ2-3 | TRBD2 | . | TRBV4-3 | TGCGCCAGCAGCCAAGATTCCCTCGGGACTAGGGCAGATACGCAGTATTTT | CASSQDSLGTRADTQYF
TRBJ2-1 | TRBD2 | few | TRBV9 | TGTGCCAGCAGCGTAGGTAGGAGTGCGGGGGCCTACAATGAGCAGTTCTTC | CASSVGRSAGAYNEQFF
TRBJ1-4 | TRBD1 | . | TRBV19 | TGTGCCAGTAGTTTGACCCAGGGGGGAGAAAAACTGTTTTTT | CASSLTQGGEKLFF
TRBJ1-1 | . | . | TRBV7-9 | TGTGCCAGCAGCCAAACAGGTTCCACTGAAGCTTTCTTT | CASSQTGSTEAFF
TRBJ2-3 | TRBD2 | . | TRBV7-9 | TGTGCCATACGACTAGCGGGGGTTCTAGATACGCAGTATTTT | CAIRLAGVLDTQYF
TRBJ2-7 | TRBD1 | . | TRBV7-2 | TGTGCCAGCAGCTTGGCCGGGACAGGTGCCTACGAGCAGTACTTC | CASSLAGTGAYEQYF
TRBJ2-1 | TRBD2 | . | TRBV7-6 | TGTGCCAGCAGCCCTCTTTCGGGGGGGTCCTACAATGAGCAGTTCTTC | CASSPLSGGSYNEQFF
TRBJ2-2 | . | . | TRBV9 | TGTGCCAGCAGCGTAGCTACGGGGGTGGGTACCGGGGAGCTGTTTTTT | CASSVATGVGTGELFF
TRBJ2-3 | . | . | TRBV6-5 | TGTGCCAGCAAACAACCAGGGGCAGATACGCAGTATTTT | CASKQPGADTQYF
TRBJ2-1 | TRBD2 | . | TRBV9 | TGTGCCAGCAGCCCGAGGGGCCTAGCGGGGGGGTACAATGAGCAGTTCTTC | CASSPRGLAGGYNEQFF
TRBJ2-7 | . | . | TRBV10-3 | TGTGCCATCAGTGAGGACAGGTACGAGCAGTACTTC | CAISEDRYEQYF